A selection of T cell receptor beta chains follows, all from one sample in a study of memory CD4+ T cells and cytomegalovirus serostatus. Generated by immunoSEQ multiplex PCR, the TCRdb table keeps only in-frame clones and is missing some. The sample contains around 53,000 clones, about 80% of which appear only once. The sequenced material came from memory CD4+ T cells from blood. The receptors were sampled from an adult in good health and CMV-seropositive. CDR3s include the opening cysteine and the closing phenylalanine or tryptophan. D genes are given only for firm matches. Rows may omit the clone size; those that give it use once, few, many or a size class.

D gene	clone size	V gene	J gene	CDR3 DNA	CDR3 protein
NA	few	TRBV6-6	TRBJ2-1	TGTGCCAGCAGTTACTTGGCAAACAATGAGCAGTTCTTC	CASSYLANNEQFF
NA	NA	TRBV5-6	TRBJ1-6	TGTGCCAGCAGCAGGCAGGGGTTGGGGAATTCACCCCTCCACTTT	CASSRQGLGNSPLHF
TRBD2	NA	TRBV11-1	TRBJ2-5	TGTGCCAGCAGCACCCGGACTAGCAGATTAGAGACCCAGTACTTC	CASSTRTSRLETQYF
TRBD1	NA	TRBV2	TRBJ1-1	TGTGCCAGCAGTTTAAGACAGGGGGACACTGAAGCTTTCTTT	CASSLRQGDTEAFF
NA	few	TRBV5-8	TRBJ2-2	TGTGCCAGCAGCTTGCTCCCCGGGAATCCCGGGGAGCTGTTTTTT	CASSLLPGNPGELFF
TRBD1	NA	TRBV12-5	TRBJ2-7	TGTGCTAGTGGTTACGACAGGGGTTCCTACGAGCAGTACTTC	CASGYDRGSYEQYF
NA	once	TRBV6-1	TRBJ1-6	TGTGCCAGCAGTGAACAGGGCACGAGGAATTCACCCCTCCACTTT	CASSEQGTRNSPLHF
NA	NA	TRBV7-8	TRBJ2-7	TGTGCCAGCAGCTTAGGTACCCCGCCTAGGTCCTACGAGCAGTACTTC	CASSLGTPPRSYEQYF
NA	NA	TRBV7-2	TRBJ1-5	TGTGCCAGCAGCTTAGCTAGCAATCAGCCCCAGCATTTT	CASSLASNQPQHF
NA	NA	TRBV11-2	TRBJ1-2	TGTGCCAGCAGCTTATTACCGGGACCGGATTTCTATGGCTACACCTTC	CASSLLPGPDFYGYTF
TRBD1	NA	TRBV7-2	TRBJ1-2	TGTGCCAGCAGCCCACGACAGGGCTATGGCTACACCTTC	CASSPRQGYGYTF
NA	NA	TRBV9	TRBJ1-1	TGTGCCAGCAGCGTAGATATAAACACTGAAGCTTTCTTT	CASSVDINTEAFF
NA	NA	TRBV2	TRBJ2-7	TGTGCCAGCAGGTATCAGCCGCGCGTTTCCTACGAGCAGTACTTC	CASRYQPRVSYEQYF
NA	NA	TRBV19	TRBJ1-5	TGTGCCAGTAGTATCCAGGGCCAGCCCCAGCATTTT	CASSIQGQPQHF
NA	NA	TRBV6-5	TRBJ2-3	TGTGCCAGCAGTTATACCATAGCCACAGATACGCAGTATTTT	CASSYTIATDTQYF
TRBD1	NA	TRBV9	TRBJ2-2	TGTGCCAGCAGCCCCCAAGACAGGGTTCGAACCGGGGAGCTGTTTTTT	CASSPQDRVRTGELFF
NA	NA	TRBV19	TRBJ1-1	TGTGCCAGTAGTACAGAAGGGGCCTCGTGGGTCGGGAATGAAGCTTTCTTT	CASSTEGASWVGNEAFF
NA	NA	TRBV11-1	TRBJ2-7	TGTGCCAGCAGCGCCACCACAATAGGCGGGGGCCTCTCCTACGAGCAGTACTTC	CASSATTIGGGLSYEQYF
TRBD1	NA	TRBV13	TRBJ1-2	TGTGCCAGCAGCTTAAGACAGGGTCGCGGCTACACCTTC	CASSLRQGRGYTF
NA	NA	TRBV18	TRBJ1-1	TGTGCCAGCTCACTTTGGAACACTGAAGCTTTCTTT	CASSLWNTEAFF
NA	NA	TRBV5-1	TRBJ2-1	TGCGCCAGCAGCTTGGACGGGGTCTCCTACAATGAGCAGTTCTTC	CASSLDGVSYNEQFF
NA	NA	TRBV7-8	TRBJ2-1	TGTGCCAGCAGCTTAGATCTAGTACTGAATGAGCAGTTCTTC	CASSLDLVLNEQFF
TRBD1	NA	TRBV6-5	TRBJ1-1	TGTGCCAGCAGCTGGGACAGGGGAAGTACTGAAGCTTTCTTT	CASSWDRGSTEAFF
TRBD2	NA	TRBV30	TRBJ2-5	TGTGCCTGGAGTGGGCTAGCGGACCAAGAGACCCAGTACTTC	CAWSGLADQETQYF
TRBD1	NA	TRBV27	TRBJ2-7	TGTGCCAGCAGGGGGACAGGGAGGGACGAGCAGTACTTC	CASRGTGRDEQYF
NA	NA	TRBV5-1	TRBJ1-1	TGCGCCAGCAGGGGCGGAGATGCACAGAACACTGAAGCTTTCTTT	CASRGGDAQNTEAFF
NA	NA	TRBV5-4	TRBJ1-6	TGTGCCAGCAGCCCCGGGGGTTCCTATAATTCACCCCTCCACTTT	CASSPGGSYNSPLHF
TRBD1	NA	TRBV5-1	TRBJ1-1	TGCGCCAGCAGAAGTACAGGGGGCATGAACACTGAAGCTTTCTTT	CASRSTGGMNTEAFF
NA	NA	TRBV15	TRBJ2-3	TGTGCCACCAGCAGAGTGAGCCGGAGGGGAGATACGCAGTATTTT	CATSRVSRRGDTQYF
NA	NA	TRBV30	TRBJ2-2	TGTGCCTGGAGTGTACGCCGGGAGCTGTTTTTT	CAWSVRRELFF
TRBD1	once	TRBV18	TRBJ2-7	TGTGCCAGCCGCCTACAGGGGGACGAGCAGTACTTC	CASRLQGDEQYF
NA	few	TRBV6-6	TRBJ1-1	TGTGCCAGCAGTTATAGAGCGGAAGCTTTCTTT	CASSYRAEAFF
NA	NA	TRBV7-3	TRBJ2-3	TGTGCCAGCAGCCCCGGACTGCCTACAGATACGCAGTATTTT	CASSPGLPTDTQYF
NA	NA	TRBV10-3	TRBJ2-1	TGTGCCATCAGTGATTTGGCCCGTGACCGACCCAATGAGCAGTTCTTC	CAISDLARDRPNEQFF
TRBD1	NA	TRBV5-1	TRBJ2-7	TGCGCCAGCAGCTTGGTACAGGGGGGACACTACGAGCAGTACTTC	CASSLVQGGHYEQYF
NA	NA	TRBV30	TRBJ1-5	TGTGCCTGGAGTGAGGGGGGGAATCAGCCCCAGCATTTT	CAWSEGGNQPQHF
NA	NA	TRBV2	TRBJ1-3	TGTGCCAGCAGTGATGTGAGGGGAAACACCATATATTTT	CASSDVRGNTIYF
TRBD1	NA	TRBV15	TRBJ1-5	TGTGCCACCAGCCGTACTGGGACAGGGGCAGGTCAGCCCCAGCATTTT	CATSRTGTGAGQPQHF
TRBD1	NA	TRBV6-1	TRBJ1-1	TGTGCCAGCAGTCAAGGGACAGGGAACTTGAACACTGAAGCTTTCTTT	CASSQGTGNLNTEAFF
TRBD1	NA	TRBV27	TRBJ2-7	TGTGCCAGCAGTTCCACCAAATCGACAGGGCCCCTCTACGAGCAGTACTTC	CASSSTKSTGPLYEQYF
NA	NA	TRBV2	TRBJ1-5	TGTGCCAGCAGTGAAGCCTTGGTGGTTCGGGATCAGCCCCAGCATTTT	CASSEALVVRDQPQHF
NA	NA	TRBV7-3	TRBJ2-2	TGTGCCAGCAGCCATGGCGCCGGGGAGCTGTTTTTT	CASSHGAGELFF
NA	NA	TRBV7-2	TRBJ1-1	TGTGCCAGCAGCTTAGTGGGGGGCGCGTCCACTGAAGCTTTCTTT	CASSLVGGASTEAFF
TRBD1	NA	TRBV10-3	TRBJ1-1	TGTGCCATCAGGGGGACAGGGACGAGCACTGAAGCTTTCTTT	CAIRGTGTSTEAFF
NA	NA	TRBV28	TRBJ1-2	TGTGCCAGCAGTTTGGAGAAACGCGGCTACACCTTC	CASSLEKRGYTF
NA	NA	TRBV14	TRBJ2-4	TGTGCCAGCAGCCAGGGACTCATGGCCATTCAGTACTTC	CASSQGLMAIQYF
NA	NA	TRBV5-6	TRBJ1-6	TGTGCCAGCAGCTTGTTGGGCAGGGGAGAATCACCCCTCCACTTT	CASSLLGRGESPLHF
NA	NA	TRBV2	TRBJ1-4	TGTGCCAGCAGTGAAATAGGGAGTCCTAATGAAAAACTGTTTTTT	CASSEIGSPNEKLFF